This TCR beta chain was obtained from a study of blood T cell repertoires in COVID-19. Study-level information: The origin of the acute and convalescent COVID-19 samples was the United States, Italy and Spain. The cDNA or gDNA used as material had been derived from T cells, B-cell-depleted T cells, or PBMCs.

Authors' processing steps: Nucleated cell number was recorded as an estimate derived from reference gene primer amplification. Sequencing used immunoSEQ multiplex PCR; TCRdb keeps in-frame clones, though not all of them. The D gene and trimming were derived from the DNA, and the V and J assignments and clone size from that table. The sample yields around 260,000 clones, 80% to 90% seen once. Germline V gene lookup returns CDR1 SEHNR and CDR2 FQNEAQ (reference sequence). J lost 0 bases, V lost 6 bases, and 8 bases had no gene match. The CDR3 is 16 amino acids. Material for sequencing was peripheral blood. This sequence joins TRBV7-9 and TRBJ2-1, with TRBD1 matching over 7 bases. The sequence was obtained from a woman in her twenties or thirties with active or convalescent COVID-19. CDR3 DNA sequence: TGTGCCAGCAGTTGGGGACAGTCGCTCTCCTACAATGAGCAGTTCTTC. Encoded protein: CASSWGQSLSYNEQFF.